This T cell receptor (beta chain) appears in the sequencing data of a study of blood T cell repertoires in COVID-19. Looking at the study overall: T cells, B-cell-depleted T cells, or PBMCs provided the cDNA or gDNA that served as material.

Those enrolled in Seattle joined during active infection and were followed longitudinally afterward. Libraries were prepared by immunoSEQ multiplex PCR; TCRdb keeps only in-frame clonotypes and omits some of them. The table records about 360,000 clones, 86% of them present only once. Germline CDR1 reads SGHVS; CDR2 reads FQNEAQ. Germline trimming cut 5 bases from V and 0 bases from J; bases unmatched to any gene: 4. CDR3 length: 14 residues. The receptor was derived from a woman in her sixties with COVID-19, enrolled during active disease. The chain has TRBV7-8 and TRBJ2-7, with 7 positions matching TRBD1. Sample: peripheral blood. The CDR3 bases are TGTGCCAGCAGCAGGGACAGAAACTCCTACGAGCAGTACTTC. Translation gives CASSRDRNSYEQYF.